The rows below give T cell receptor beta chains drawn from one sample of a study of blood T cells in healthy people across ages. TCRdb recomputed calls from the 5' RACE reads with MiXCR, one row per CDR3 protein. The profile shows 580,000 or so distinct CDR3 sequences, under 55% of them singletons. Sample: blood. The origin of the receptors is a man older than 75 in good health. CDR3s include the opening cysteine and the closing phenylalanine or tryptophan. The D gene is left open where the match is weak. Clone size is stated in some rows and not others, as once, few, many or a class when expanded.

j_gene | v_gene | abundance | d_gene | CDR3aa | CDR3nt
TRBJ2-1 | TRBV6-6 | many | NA | CASFHNEQFF | TGTGCCAGCTTTCACAATGAGCAGTTCTTC
TRBJ1-2 | TRBV14 | few | TRBD1 | CASSPGGGDYGYTF | TGTGCCAGCAGCCCCGGAGGGGGCGACTATGGCTACACCTTC
TRBJ2-3 | TRBV7-2 | NA | NA | CASSQRTGLTDTQYF | TGTGCCAGCAGCCAGAGAACCGGACTGACAGATACGCAGTATTTT
TRBJ2-7 | TRBV2 | NA | NA | CASRGNLITYEQYF | TGTGCCAGCAGAGGTAACCTCATTACCTACGAGCAGTACTTC
TRBJ2-5 | TRBV7-9 | few | TRBD1 | CASSLGGQTQETQYF | TGTGCCAGCAGCTTAGGGGGACAGACTCAAGAGACCCAGTACTTC
TRBJ2-7 | TRBV20-1 | NA | NA | CSATSGRGSYEQYF | TGCAGTGCTACCTCGGGCAGGGGCTCCTACGAGCAGTACTTC
TRBJ2-3 | TRBV7-7 | NA | TRBD2 | CASSRSTGTSGGVSTDTQYF | TGTGCTAGCAGCCGATCAACCGGGACTAGCGGGGGAGTAAGCACAGATACGCAGTATTTT
TRBJ2-3 | TRBV18 | NA | NA | CASSPPDGFSTDTQYF | TGTGCCAGCTCACCACCGGACGGATTTTCCACAGATACGCAGTATTTT
TRBJ2-1 | TRBV20-1 | NA | TRBD2 | CSYRTSGGPNEQFF | TGCAGCTACCGGACTAGCGGGGGCCCGAATGAGCAGTTCTTC
TRBJ2-1 | TRBV4-3 | NA | NA | CASSQEAFRGKGETQFF | TGCGCCAGCAGCCAAGAAGCCTTTAGGGGTAAAGGAGAGACCCAGTTCTTC
TRBJ1-2 | TRBV7-9 | NA | NA | CASSPAAEAGYTF | TGTGCCAGCAGCCCCGCGGCAGAGGCGGGCTACACCTTC
TRBJ2-7 | TRBV5-6 | few | TRBD1 | CASSRGTDYEQYF | TGTGCCAGCAGCCGAGGGACAGACTACGAGCAGTACTTC
TRBJ2-7 | TRBV6-5 | many | TRBD1 | CASSFPDRGSYEQYF | TGTGCCAGCAGCTTCCCGGACAGGGGCTCCTACGAGCAGTACTTC
TRBJ1-1 | TRBV3-1 | NA | NA | CASSWSGGNTEAFF | TGTGCCAGCAGCTGGAGTGGGGGGAACACTGAAGCTTTCTTT
TRBJ1-2 | TRBV4-3 | few | NA | CASSQDRVRRPNGYTF | TGCGCCAGCAGCCAAGATCGGGTCAGGCGCCCTAATGGCTACACCTTC
TRBJ2-3 | TRBV7-6 | NA | NA | CASSPRPSTSTDTQYF | TGTGCCAGCAGCCCTCGCCCCAGTACTAGCACAGATACGCAGTATTTT
TRBJ2-1 | TRBV5-1 | few | NA | CASSLELGASYNEQFF | TGCGCCAGCAGCTTGGAGTTGGGAGCCTCCTACAATGAGCAGTTCTTC
TRBJ1-6 | TRBV12-3/TRBV12-4 | NA | NA | CASSFVGIDSPLHF | TGTGCCAGCAGTTTTGTCGGGATAGATTCACCCCTCCACTTT
TRBJ1-2 | TRBV7-9 | NA | NA | CASSSVLGSYYGYTF | TGTGCCAGCAGCTCGGTACTAGGGTCATACTATGGCTACACCTTC
TRBJ2-3 | TRBV24-1 | NA | NA | CATSDLTESTDAQYF | TGTGCCACCAGTGATTTGACGGAGAGCACAGATGCGCAGTATTTT
TRBJ2-1 | TRBV7-6 | few | NA | CASSLGGLVGGNNEQFF | TGTGCCAGCAGCTTGGGGGGCTTGGTGGGAGGAAACAATGAGCAGTTCTTC
TRBJ2-5 | TRBV7-9 | few | TRBD1 | CASRLSGTGGRETQYF | TGTGCCAGCAGACTCTCCGGGACAGGGGGCAGAGAGACCCAGTACTTC
TRBJ1-6 | TRBV5-1 | few | NA | CASSLISDNSPLHF | TGCGCCAGCAGCTTGATCTCAGATAATTCACCCCTCCACTTT
TRBJ2-7 | TRBV12-3/TRBV12-4 | once | NA | CASSFILAFAGTPYNEQYF | TGTGCCAGCAGTTTCATTCTCGCGTTTGCCGGGACACCGTACAATGAGCAGTACTTC
TRBJ2-1 | TRBV7-9 | few | NA | CASSPPGAGTEFF | TGTGCCAGCAGCCCCCCAGGGGCCGGGACGGAGTTCTTC
TRBJ2-5 | TRBV7-9 | NA | TRBD2 | CASSLVSGGKETQYF | TGTGCCAGCAGCTTAGTAAGCGGGGGAAAAGAGACCCAGTACTTC
TRBJ2-2 | TRBV6-5 | NA | NA | CASSPAERVPGELFF | TGTGCCAGCAGTCCGGCCGAGAGGGTCCCCGGGGAGCTGTTTTTT
TRBJ2-1 | TRBV7-9 | many | TRBD2 | CASSPGGGEQFF | TGTGCCAGCAGCCCTGGGGGGGGTGAGCAGTTCTTC
TRBJ2-3 | TRBV6-6 | NA | NA | CASSPRQRGGGTDTQYF | TGTGCCAGCAGTCCCCGACAGCGTGGGGGAGGCACAGATACGCAGTATTTT
TRBJ2-3 | TRBV5-6 | NA | NA | CASSLVAARTTDTQYF | TGTGCCAGCAGCTTGGTGGCGGCACGAACGACAGATACGCAGTATTTT
TRBJ2-7 | TRBV9 | NA | NA | CASSQGGEYSYEQYF | TGTGCCAGCTCCCAGGGGGGGGAATACTCCTACGAGCAGTACTTC
TRBJ1-5 | TRBV20-1 | NA | TRBD1 | CSAVDRVIEPQHF | TGCAGTGCCGTGGACAGGGTAATCGAGCCCCAGCATTTT
TRBJ1-2 | TRBV4-2 | few | NA | CASSSVEAARGYTF | TGTGCCAGCAGCTCAGTAGAGGCTGCGAGGGGCTACACCTTC
TRBJ2-3 | TRBV6-5 | many | TRBD2 | CASRREDTDTQYF | TGTGCCAGCAGGCGGGAGGACACAGATACGCAGTATTTT
TRBJ1-1 | TRBV10-3 | NA | NA | CAITEVENTEAFF | TGTGCCATCACTGAAGTAGAGAACACTGAAGCTTTCTTT
TRBJ2-7 | TRBV4-3 | NA | NA | CASSQVPRGSYEQYF | TGCGCCAGCAGCCAAGTCCCCCGGGGGTCCTACGAGCAGTACTTC
TRBJ2-3 | TRBV7-9 | NA | NA | CASSSPLQGTDTQYF | TGTGCCAGCAGCTCACCCCTTCAGGGCACAGATACGCAGTATTTT
TRBJ2-5 | TRBV7-3 | NA | TRBD2 | CASSPGTSGMLETQYF | TGTGCCAGCAGCCCGGGGACTAGCGGGATGTTGGAGACCCAGTACTTC
TRBJ1-2 | TRBV7-9 | few | NA | CASNENDWGYTF | TGTGCCAGCAATGAAAACGACTGGGGCTACACCTTC
TRBJ1-2 | TRBV20-1 | NA | NA | CSARDIPGYTF | TGCAGTGCTAGAGATATACCCGGCTACACCTTC
TRBJ2-5 | TRBV28 | few | NA | CASTLPGQPVEQYF | TGTGCCAGCACTCTTCCGGGTCAGCCGGTGGAGCAGTACTTC
TRBJ2-5 | TRBV29-1 | many | TRBD2 | CSVQPRGRFLETQYF | TGCAGCGTCCAACCCCGCGGGAGGTTCTTAGAGACCCAGTACTTC
TRBJ2-1 | TRBV7-2 | few | NA | CASSLAPSNAQFF | TGTGCCAGCAGCTTAGCCCCCTCCAACGCGCAGTTCTTC
TRBJ2-3 | TRBV6-6 | NA | TRBD1 | CASSYAGTGADTQYF | TGTGCCAGCAGTTACGCCGGGACAGGGGCAGATACGCAGTATTTT
TRBJ2-7 | TRBV4-1 | NA | NA | CASSQAWAGERYF | TGCGCCAGCAGCCAAGCATGGGCCGGCGAGCGGTACTTC
TRBJ1-5 | TRBV20-1 | few | NA | CSASQRGQPQHF | TGCAGTGCTTCGCAGAGGGGTCAGCCCCAGCATTTT
TRBJ1-4 | TRBV4-3 | NA | NA | CASSQDPGGDEKLYF | TGCGCCAGCAGCCAAGATCCGGGAGGCGATGAAAAACTGTATTTT
TRBJ2-7 | TRBV29-1 | NA | NA | CSVVPGSYNEQYF | TGCAGCGTTGTGCCAGGGTCCTACAATGAGCAGTACTTC
TRBJ1-2 | TRBV20-1 | NA | NA | CSAPRSNYGYTF | TGCAGTGCCCCTAGATCTAACTATGGCTACACCTTC